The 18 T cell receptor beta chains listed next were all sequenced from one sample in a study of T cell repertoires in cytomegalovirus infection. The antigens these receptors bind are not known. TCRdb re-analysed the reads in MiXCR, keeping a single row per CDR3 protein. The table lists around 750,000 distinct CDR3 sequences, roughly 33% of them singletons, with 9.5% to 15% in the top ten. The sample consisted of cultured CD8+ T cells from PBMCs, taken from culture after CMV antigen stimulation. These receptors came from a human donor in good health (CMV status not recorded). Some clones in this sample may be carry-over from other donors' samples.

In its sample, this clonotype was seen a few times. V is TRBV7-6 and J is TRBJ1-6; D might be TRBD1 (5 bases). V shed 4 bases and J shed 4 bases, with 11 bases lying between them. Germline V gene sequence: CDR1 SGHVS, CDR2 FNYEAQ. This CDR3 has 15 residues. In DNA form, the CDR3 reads TGTGCCAGCAGCTCGGGGACGGATTATAATTCACCCCTCCACTTT. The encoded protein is CASSSGTDYNSPLHF.

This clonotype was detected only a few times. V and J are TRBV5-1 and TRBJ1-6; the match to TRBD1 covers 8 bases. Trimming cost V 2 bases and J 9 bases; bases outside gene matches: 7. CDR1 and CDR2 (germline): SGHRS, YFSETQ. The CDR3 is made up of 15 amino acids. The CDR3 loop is CASSLSGGRGSPLHF. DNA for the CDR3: TGCGCCAGCAGCTTATCAGGGGGCCGGGGTTCACCCCTCCACTTT.

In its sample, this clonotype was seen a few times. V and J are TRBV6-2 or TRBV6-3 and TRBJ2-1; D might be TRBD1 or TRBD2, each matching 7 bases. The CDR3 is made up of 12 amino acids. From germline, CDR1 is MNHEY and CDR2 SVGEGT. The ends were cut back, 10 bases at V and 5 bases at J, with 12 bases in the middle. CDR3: CATQGGNNEQFF. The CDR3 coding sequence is TGTGCCACCCAGGGGGGGAACAATGAGCAGTTCTTC.

The CDR3 DNA is TGTGCCAGCAGTTACTCGATTAGCGGGGTGTTGGAGACCCAGTACTTC. Translated, it gives CASSYSISGVLETQYF. The V gene is TRBV6-6, the J gene TRBJ2-5; 8 nucleotides line up with TRBD2. CDR3 length: 16 residues. The germline V gene has CDR1 MNHNY and CDR2 SVGAGI (reference sequence). The V segment lost 0 bases and the J segment 5 bases; nucleotides outside the gene matches: 8.

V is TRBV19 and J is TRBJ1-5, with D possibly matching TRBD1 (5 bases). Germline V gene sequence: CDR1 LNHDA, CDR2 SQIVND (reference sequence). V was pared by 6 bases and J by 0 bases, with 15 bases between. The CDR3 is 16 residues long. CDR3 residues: CASSNSQAYSNQPQHF. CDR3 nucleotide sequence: TGTGCCAGTAGCAATTCACAGGCGTATAGCAATCAGCCCCAGCATTTT.

CDR3: CASSHRNRGDYEQYF. CDR3 sequence (DNA): TGCGCCAGCAGCCACAGAAACAGGGGCGACTACGAGCAGTACTTC. This sequence joins TRBV4-1 and TRBJ2-7; the match to TRBD1 covers 7 bases. The CDR3 loop spans 15 amino acids. The ends lost 3 bases at V and 3 bases at J; junction bases unmatched: 8. The germline V gene has CDR1 MGHRA and CDR2 YSYEKL.

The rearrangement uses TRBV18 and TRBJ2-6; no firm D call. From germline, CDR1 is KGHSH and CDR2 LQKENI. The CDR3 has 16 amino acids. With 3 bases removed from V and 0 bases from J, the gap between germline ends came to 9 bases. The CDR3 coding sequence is TGTGCCAGCTCACCCGGGTGGGACTCTGGGGCCAACGTCCTGACTTTC. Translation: CASSPGWDSGANVLTF.

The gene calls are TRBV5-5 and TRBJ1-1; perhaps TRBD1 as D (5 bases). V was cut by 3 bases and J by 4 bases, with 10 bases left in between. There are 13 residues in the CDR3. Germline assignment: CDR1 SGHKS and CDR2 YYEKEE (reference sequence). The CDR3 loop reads CASSSADSTEAFF. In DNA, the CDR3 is TGTGCCAGCAGCTCCGCCGACAGCACTGAAGCTTTCTTT.

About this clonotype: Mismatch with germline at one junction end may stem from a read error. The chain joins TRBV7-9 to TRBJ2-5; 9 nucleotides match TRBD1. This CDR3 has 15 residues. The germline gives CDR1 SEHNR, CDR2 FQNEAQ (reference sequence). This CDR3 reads CASSAGTGYQEFQYF. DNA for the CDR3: TGTGCTAGCAGCGCCGGGACAGGGTACCAAGAGTTCCAGTACTTC.

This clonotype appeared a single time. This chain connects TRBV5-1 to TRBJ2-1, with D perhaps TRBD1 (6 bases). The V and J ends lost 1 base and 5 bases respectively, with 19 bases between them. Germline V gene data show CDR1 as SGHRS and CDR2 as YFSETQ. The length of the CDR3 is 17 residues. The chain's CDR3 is CASSLSAHRQVDNEQFF. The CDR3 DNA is TGCGCCAGCAGCTTGTCGGCCCATAGACAGGTCGACAATGAGCAGTTCTTC. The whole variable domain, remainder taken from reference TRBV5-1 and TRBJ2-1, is KAGVTQTPRYLIKTRGQQVTLSCSPISGHRSVSWYQQTPGQGLQFLFEYFSETQRNKGNFPGRFSGRQFSNSRSEMNVSTLELGDSALYLCASSLSAHRQVDNEQFFGPGTRLTVL.

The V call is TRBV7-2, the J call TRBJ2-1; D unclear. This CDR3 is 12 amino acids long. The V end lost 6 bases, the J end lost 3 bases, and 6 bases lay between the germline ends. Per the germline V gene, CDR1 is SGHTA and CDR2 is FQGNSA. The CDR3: CASRTSYNEQFF. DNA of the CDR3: TGTGCCAGCAGGACCAGCTACAATGAGCAGTTCTTC.

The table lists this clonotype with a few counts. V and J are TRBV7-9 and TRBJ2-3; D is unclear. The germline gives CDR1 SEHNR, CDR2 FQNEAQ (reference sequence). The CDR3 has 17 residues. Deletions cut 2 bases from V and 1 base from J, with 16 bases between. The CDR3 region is CASSLSWAKPRTDTQYF. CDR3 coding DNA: TGTGCCAGCAGCTTAAGTTGGGCGAAGCCGCGCACAGATACGCAGTATTTT.

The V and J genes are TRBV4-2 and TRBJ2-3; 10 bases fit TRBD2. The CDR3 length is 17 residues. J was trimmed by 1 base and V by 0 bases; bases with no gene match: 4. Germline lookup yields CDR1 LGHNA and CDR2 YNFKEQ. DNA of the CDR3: TGTGCCAGCAGCCAAGATGGGAGCGGGGGGGGCACAGATACGCAGTATTTT. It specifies CASSQDGSGGGTDTQYF.

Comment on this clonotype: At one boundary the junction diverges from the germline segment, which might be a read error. The CDR3 is CANSFSTGTETGELFF. CDR3 coding DNA: TGTGCCAACAGTTTCTCGACCGGTACAGAAACCGGGGAGCTGTTTTTT. V and J are TRBV12-3 or TRBV12-4 and TRBJ2-2; unclear D gene. The CDR3 has 16 amino acids.

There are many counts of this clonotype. The CDR3 nucleotides are TGTGCCAGCAGCTTAAGGGGACAGAACAATCAGCCCCAGCATTTT. Its protein is CASSLRGQNNQPQHF. The gene calls are TRBV7-2 and TRBJ1-5; 7 bases align to TRBD1. CDR1 SGHTA and CDR2 FQGNSA come from the germline V gene. The trim removed 2 bases at V and 3 bases at J, leaving 4 bases unmatched. The CDR3 consists of 15 residues.

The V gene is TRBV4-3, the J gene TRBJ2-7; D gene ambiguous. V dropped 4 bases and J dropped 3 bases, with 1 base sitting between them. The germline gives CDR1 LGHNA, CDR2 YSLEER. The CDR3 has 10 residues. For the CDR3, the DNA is TGCGCCAGCAGCCGCTACGAGCAGTACGTC. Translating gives CASSRYEQYV.

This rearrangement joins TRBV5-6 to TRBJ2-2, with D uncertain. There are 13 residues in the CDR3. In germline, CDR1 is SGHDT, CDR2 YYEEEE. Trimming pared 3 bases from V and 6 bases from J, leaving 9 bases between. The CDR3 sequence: CASSSGRPGELFF. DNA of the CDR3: TGTGCCAGCAGCTCCGGACGACCCGGGGAGCTGTTTTTT. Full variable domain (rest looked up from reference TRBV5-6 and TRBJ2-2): DAGVTQSPTHLIKTRGQQVTLRCSPKSGHDTVSWYQQALGQGPQFIFQYYEEEERQRGNFPDRFSGHQFPNYSSELNVNALLLGDSALYLCASSSGRPGELFFGEGSRLTVL.

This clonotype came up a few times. The CDR3: CASGGLGTSYNEQFF. In DNA form, the CDR3 reads TGTGCCAGCGGGGGGTTAGGGACCTCCTACAATGAGCAGTTCTTC. J is TRBJ2-1 and V is TRBV6-6, with D perhaps matching TRBD2 (6 bases). Trimming removed 8 bases from V and 0 bases from J, with 14 bases in between. Germline lookup yields CDR1 MNHNY and CDR2 SVGAGI (reference sequence). The CDR3 loop spans 15 amino acids.